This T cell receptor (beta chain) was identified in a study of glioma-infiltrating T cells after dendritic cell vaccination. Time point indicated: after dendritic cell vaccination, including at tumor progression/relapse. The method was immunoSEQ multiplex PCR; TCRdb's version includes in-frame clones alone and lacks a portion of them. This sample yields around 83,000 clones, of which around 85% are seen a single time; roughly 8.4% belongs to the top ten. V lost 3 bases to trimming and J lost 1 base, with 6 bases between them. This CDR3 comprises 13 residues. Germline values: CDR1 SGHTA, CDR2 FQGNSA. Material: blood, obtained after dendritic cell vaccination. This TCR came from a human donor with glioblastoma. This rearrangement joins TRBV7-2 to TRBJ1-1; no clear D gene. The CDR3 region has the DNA TGTGCCAGCAGCTTTTCACAGAACACTGAAGCTTTCTTT. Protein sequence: CASSFSQNTEAFF.